This T cell receptor beta chain was captured in a study of T cells in Graves' hyperthyroidism and ophthalmopathy. The CDR3 length is 14 residues. The V end was cut by 2 bases, the J end by 1 base, with 8 bases between. From germline, CDR1 is ENHRY and CDR2 SYGVKD. Researchers took RNA transcripts and amplified the TCR beta CDR3 regions from them. TCR CDR3 regions were first amplified by RT-PCR with HTBI primers. A single record per CDR3 protein comes from TCRdb applying MiXCR to the multiplex PCR reads. The profile shows some 180,000 distinct CDR3 sequences, around 17% of them singletons. Notes on this clonotype: A clone one base away is much larger, so this may be a read error.

Stable Graves' hyperthyroidism denoted no ophthalmopathy progression over 18 months. In making diagnoses, clinical symptoms, serum thyroxine and TRAb, thyroid ultrasound and orbital computed tomography were all used. The chain carries TRBV10-3 and TRBJ1-1, with a possible D match to TRBD1 (5 bases). The sequenced material came from blood. The sequence was obtained from a woman aged 50 to 60 with Graves' hyperthyroidism. The CDR3 loop is CAISEGGGNTEAFF. The CDR3 region has the DNA TGTGCCATCAGTGAGGGGGGGGGGAACACTGAAGCTTTCTTT.